This entry is about one TCR beta chain. Which antigen it targets is not known. Base qualities are not provided; no much larger clone lies one nucleotide away. The data originate from a study of blood T cell repertoires in COVID-19 (dated by TCRdb to 2018 to 2020). For the wider study: Samples covering the acute and convalescent phases of COVID-19 were provided by collaborators in the United States, Italy and Spain. The material from the prospective study consisted of cDNA or gDNA derived from T cells, B-cell-depleted T cells, or PBMCs. Where available, HLA class I and class II types were obtained from metadata supplied by the sample provider rather than from assay-based typing. The repertoires were released in a freely available public database intended as a resource for research on the immune response to SARS-CoV-2. The sample metadata nearly always contained a de-identified subject ID, COVID-19 status, age in years and sex. The dataset comprised deeply sampled blood TCRbeta repertoires from subjects exposed to, actively infected with, or recovered from COVID-19. The samples were drawn from the first 160 participants of the ongoing ImmuneRACE study and from 1,254 subjects provided by 6 global collaborators. The paper's findings and limits, for the study overall: The quantity of clinical and demographic metadata differed by source and by participant and was supplied without curation.

TCRbeta CDR3 regions were amplified from genomic DNA using the immunoSEQ Assay, a bias-controlled multiplex PCR. Turning to the authors' computational methods: The number of nucleated cells in each sample was estimated from the amplification of reference gene primers within the assay. To quantify the absolute abundance of each unique TCRbeta CDR3 rearrangement, sequence reads were collapsed and filtered. For each sample, productive Simpson clonality was calculated as the square root of Simpson's diversity index over productive rearrangements. Not all clones reach the TCRdb copy of this immuneACCESS table, which keeps in-frame sequences only. Checked studies attribute under half of the gap to unresolved V genes and leave the rest unexplained. The V and J calls and clone size were taken over from that table, and D and trimming were inferred from the DNA. The sample table holds about 150,000 clones, of which roughly 89% were seen once. The ten biggest clones cover roughly 0.54% of the sample.

Trimming removed 0 bases from V and 0 bases from J; the gene matches leave 6 bases unexplained. The CDR3 sequence holds 17 residues, the cysteine and phenylalanine included. Only the CDR3 DNA is retained, 51 bases long and in frame from the first base. The germline V gene sets CDR1 to SGHTA and CDR2 to FQGNSA. Whole blood was collected in K2EDTA tubes by collaborating institutions according to the institutions' own protocols. For TCRbeta analysis, collaborators shipped samples as frozen whole blood, isolated PBMCs, or DNA extracted from either of those sample types. The sequence is built from TRBV7-2 and TRBJ2-7; TRBD2 fits 9 bases in the junction. The sequence derives from a man in his fifties with acute or convalescent COVID-19. The material sequenced was peripheral blood. The DNA sequence reads TGTGCCAGCAGCTTAGCGACTAGCGGCCCGAGCTCCTACGAGCAGTACTTC. Its amino acids are CASSLATSGPSSYEQYF.